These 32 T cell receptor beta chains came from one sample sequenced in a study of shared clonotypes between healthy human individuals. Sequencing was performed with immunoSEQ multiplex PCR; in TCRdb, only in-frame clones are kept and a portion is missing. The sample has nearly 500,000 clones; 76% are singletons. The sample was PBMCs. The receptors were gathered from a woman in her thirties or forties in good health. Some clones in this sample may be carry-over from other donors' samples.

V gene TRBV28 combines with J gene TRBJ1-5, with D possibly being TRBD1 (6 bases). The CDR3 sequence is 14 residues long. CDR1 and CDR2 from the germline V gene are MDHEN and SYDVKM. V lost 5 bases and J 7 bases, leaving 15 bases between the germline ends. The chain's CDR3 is CASSPRGGGQPQHF. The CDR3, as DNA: TGTGCCAGCAGTCCGAGGGGGGGTGGACAGCCCCAGCATTTT.

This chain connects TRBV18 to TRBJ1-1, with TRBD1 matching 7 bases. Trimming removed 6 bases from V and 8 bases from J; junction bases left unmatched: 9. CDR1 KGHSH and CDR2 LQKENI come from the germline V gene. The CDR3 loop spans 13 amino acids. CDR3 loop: CASSNSGDSEAFF. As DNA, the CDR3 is TGTGCCAGCTCCAACAGCGGGGACAGCGAAGCTTTCTTT.

The CDR3 spells CASSEGRATGELFF. The CDR3 DNA reads TGTGCCAGCAGTGAAGGCAGGGCGACCGGGGAGCTGTTTTTT. The chain employs TRBV6-1 and TRBJ2-2, with D tentatively TRBD1 (5 bases). The CDR3 length is 14 residues. The germline CDR1 and CDR2 sequences are MNHNS and SASEGT. V lost 1 base to trimming and J lost 5 bases, with 8 bases between them.

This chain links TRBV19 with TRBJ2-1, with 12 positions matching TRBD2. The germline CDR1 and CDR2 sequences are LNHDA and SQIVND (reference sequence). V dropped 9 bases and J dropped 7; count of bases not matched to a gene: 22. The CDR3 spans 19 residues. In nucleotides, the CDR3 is TGTGCCAGCACCCGTGAGGCTAGCGGGAGGGCCATTGTTAAAAATGAGCAGTTCTTC. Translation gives CASTREASGRAIVKNEQFF. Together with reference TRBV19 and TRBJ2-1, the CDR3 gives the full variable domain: DGGITQSPKYLFRKEGQNVTLSCEQNLNHDAMYWYRQDPGQGLRLIYYSQIVNDFQKGDIAEGYSVSREKKESFPLTVTSAQKNPTAFYLCASTREASGRAIVKNEQFFGPGTRLTVL.

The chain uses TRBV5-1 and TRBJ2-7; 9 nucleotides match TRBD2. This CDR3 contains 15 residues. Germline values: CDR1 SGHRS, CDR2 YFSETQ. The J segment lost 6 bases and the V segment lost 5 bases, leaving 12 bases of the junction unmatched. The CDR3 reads CASSEIAGDPGEQYF. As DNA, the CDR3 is TGCGCCAGCAGTGAAATAGCGGGAGATCCCGGCGAGCAGTACTTC.

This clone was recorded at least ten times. The CDR3 region has the DNA TGTGCCAGCAGCTTAGCAGGAGGCACCTACGAGCAGTACTTC. The encoded protein is CASSLAGGTYEQYF. The chain joins TRBV7-9 to TRBJ2-7; possibly TRBD2 for D (5 bases). The CDR3 has 14 amino acids. V dropped 0 bases and J dropped 2 bases, with 8 bases sitting between them. Germline V gene sequence: CDR1 SEHNR, CDR2 FQNEAQ (reference sequence).

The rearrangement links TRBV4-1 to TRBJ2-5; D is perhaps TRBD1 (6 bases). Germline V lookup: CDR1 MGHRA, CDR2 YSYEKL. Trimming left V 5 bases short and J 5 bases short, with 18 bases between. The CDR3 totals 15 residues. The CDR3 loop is CASSTLQGTGETQYF. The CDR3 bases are TGCGCCAGCAGCACACTACAGGGAACAGGGGAGACCCAGTACTTC.

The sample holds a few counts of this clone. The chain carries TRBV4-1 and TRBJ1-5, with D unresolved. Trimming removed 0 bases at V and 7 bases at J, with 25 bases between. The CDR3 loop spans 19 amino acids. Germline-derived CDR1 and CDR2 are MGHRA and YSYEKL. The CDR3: CASSQDRTGRTANRQPQHF. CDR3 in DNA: TGCGCCAGCAGCCAAGATAGGACTGGGCGGACGGCGAATAGGCAGCCCCAGCATTTT.

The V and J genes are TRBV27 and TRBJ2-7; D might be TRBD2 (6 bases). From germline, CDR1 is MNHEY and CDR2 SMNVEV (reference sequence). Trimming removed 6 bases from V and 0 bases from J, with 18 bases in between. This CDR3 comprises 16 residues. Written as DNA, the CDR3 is TGTGCCAGCAGGTCCCCGTTGCGGGACCTCTCCTACGAGCAGTACTTC. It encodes CASRSPLRDLSYEQYF.

The chain's CDR3 is CASSLDAAYTDTQYF. CDR3 DNA: TGCGCCAGCAGCCTGGATGCGGCTTACACAGATACGCAGTATTTT. The chain recombines TRBV5-1 with TRBJ2-3, with D unresolved. This CDR3 comprises 15 residues. Germline-derived CDR1 and CDR2 are SGHRS and YFSETQ. Trimming left V 4 bases short and J 2 bases short, with 14 bases between.

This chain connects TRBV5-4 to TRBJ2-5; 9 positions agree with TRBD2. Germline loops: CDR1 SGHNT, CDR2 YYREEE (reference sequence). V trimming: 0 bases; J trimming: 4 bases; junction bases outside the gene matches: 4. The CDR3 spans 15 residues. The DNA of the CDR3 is TGTGCCAGCAGCTTGGTTCTAGCGGGAACAGAGACCCAGTACTTC. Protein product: CASSLVLAGTETQYF.

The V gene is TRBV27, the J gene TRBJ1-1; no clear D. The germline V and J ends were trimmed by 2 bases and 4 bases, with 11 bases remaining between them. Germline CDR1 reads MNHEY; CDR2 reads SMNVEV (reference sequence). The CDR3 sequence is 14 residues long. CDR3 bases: TGTGCCAGCAGTTTAACGGTTTGGGCCACTGAAGCTTTCTTT. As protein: CASSLTVWATEAFF.

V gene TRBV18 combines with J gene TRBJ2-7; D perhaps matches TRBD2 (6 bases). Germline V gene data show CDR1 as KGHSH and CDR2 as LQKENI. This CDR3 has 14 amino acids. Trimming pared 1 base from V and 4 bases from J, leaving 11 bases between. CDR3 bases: TGTGCCAGCTCACCACGTGGCGGGGTTTACGAGCAGTACTTC. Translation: CASSPRGGVYEQYF.

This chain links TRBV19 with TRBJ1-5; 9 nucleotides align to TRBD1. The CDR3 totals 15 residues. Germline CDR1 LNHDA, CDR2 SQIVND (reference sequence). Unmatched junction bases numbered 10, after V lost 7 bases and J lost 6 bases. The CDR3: CASNLGQGLGQPQHF. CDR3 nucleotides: TGTGCCAGTAATCTCGGACAGGGGTTAGGTCAGCCCCAGCATTTT.

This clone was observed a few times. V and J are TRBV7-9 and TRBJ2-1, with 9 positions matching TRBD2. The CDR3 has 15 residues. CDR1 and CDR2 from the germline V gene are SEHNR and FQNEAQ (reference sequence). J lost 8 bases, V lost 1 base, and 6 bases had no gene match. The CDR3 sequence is CASSLEIAGADEQFF. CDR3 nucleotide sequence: TGTGCCAGCAGCTTAGAGATAGCGGGAGCGGATGAGCAGTTCTTC.

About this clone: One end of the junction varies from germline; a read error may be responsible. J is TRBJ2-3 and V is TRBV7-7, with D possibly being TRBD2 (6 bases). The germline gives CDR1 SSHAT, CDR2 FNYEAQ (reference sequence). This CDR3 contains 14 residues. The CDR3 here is CASSPGLPTDTQYF. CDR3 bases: TGTGCTAGCAGCCCGGGACTTCCCACAGATACGCAGTATTTT. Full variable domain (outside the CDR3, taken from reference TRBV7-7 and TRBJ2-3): GAGVSQSPRYKVTKRGQDVTLRCDPISSHATLYWYQQALGQGPEFLTYFNYEAQPDKSGLPSDRFSAERPEGSISTLTIQRTEQRDSAMYRCASSPGLPTDTQYFGPGTRLTVL.

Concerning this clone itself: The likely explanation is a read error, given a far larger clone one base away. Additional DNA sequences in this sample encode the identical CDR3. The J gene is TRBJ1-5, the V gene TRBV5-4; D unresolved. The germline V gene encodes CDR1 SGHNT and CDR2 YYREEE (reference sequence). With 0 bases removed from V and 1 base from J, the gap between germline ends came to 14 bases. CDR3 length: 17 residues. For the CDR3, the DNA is TGTGCCAGCAGCTTGGGCAGAGAGAGACCAAGCAATCAGCCCCAGCATTTT. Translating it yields CASSLGRERPSNQPQHF.

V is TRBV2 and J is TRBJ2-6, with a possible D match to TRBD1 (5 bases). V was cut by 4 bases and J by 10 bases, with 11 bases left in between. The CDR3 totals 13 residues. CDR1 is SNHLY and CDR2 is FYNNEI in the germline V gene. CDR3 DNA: TGTGCCAGCAGTGTGCAGGGTTCTAACGTCCTGACTTTC. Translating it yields CASSVQGSNVLTF.

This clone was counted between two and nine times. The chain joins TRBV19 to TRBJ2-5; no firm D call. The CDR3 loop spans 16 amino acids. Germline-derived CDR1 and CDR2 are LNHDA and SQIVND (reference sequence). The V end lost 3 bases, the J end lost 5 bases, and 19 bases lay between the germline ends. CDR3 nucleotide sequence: TGTGCCAGTAGTATCAGGCACACCACTCTTGGGGAGACCCAGTACTTC. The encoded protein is CASSIRHTTLGETQYF.

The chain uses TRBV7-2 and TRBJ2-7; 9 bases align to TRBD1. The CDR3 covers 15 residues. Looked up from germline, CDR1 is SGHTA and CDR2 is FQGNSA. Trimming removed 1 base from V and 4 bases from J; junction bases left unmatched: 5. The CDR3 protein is CASSLDRGPSYEQYF. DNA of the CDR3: TGTGCCAGCAGCTTAGACAGGGGGCCGTCGTACGAGCAGTACTTC.

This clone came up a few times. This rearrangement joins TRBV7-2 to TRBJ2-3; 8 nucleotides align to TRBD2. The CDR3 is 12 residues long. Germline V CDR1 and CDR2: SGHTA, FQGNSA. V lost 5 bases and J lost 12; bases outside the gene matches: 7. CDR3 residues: CASSLTGTSQYF. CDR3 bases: TGTGCCAGCAGCCTTACCGGGACTAGTCAGTATTTT.

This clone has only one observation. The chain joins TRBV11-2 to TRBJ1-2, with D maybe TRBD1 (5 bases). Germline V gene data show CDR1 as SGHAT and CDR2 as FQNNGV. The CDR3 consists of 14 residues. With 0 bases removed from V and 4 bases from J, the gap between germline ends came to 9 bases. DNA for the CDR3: TGTGCCAGCAGCTTAGATGGGACGTTCTATGGCTACACCTTC. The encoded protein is CASSLDGTFYGYTF.

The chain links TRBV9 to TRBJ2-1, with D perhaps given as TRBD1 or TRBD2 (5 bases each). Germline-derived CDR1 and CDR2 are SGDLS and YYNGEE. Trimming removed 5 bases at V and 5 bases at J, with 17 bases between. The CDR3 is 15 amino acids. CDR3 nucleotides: TGTGCCAGCAGGACCGCGTCCGGGGCTGACAATGAGCAGTTCTTC. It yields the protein CASRTASGADNEQFF. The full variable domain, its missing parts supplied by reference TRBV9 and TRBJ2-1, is DSGVTQTPKHLITATGQRVTLRCSPRSGDLSVYWYQQSLDQGLQFLIQYYNGEERAKGNILERFSAQQFPDLHSELNLSSLELGDSALYFCASRTASGADNEQFFGPGTRLTVL.

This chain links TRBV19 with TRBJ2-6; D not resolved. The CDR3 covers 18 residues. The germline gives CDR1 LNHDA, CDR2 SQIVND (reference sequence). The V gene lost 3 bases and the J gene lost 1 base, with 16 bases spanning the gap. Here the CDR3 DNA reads TGTGCCAGTAGTATTCAACGTTTTAAATCTTCTGGGGCCAACGTCCTGACTTTC. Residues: CASSIQRFKSSGANVLTF. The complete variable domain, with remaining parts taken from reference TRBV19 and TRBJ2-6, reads DGGITQSPKYLFRKEGQNVTLSCEQNLNHDAMYWYRQDPGQGLRLIYYSQIVNDFQKGDIAEGYSVSREKKESFPLTVTSAQKNPTAFYLCASSIQRFKSSGANVLTFGAGSRLTVL.

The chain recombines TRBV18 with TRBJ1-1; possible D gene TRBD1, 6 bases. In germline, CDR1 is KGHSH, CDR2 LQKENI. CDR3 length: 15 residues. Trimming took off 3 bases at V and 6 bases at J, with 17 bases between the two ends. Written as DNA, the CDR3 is TGTGCCAGCTCACCTGGAGTGAGGGGGAGAGCTGAAGCTTTCTTT. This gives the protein CASSPGVRGRAEAFF.

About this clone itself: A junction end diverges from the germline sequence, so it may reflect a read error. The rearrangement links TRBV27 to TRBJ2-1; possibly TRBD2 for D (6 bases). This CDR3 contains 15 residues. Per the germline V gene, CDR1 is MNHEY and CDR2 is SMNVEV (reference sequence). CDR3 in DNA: TGTGCCAGCAGTCCCGCTGGGACTTCCTACTATGAGCAGTTCTTC. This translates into CASSPAGTSYYEQFF.

The CDR3 reads CASRMTGTYEQYF. In DNA, the CDR3 is TGTGCCAGTAGAATGACAGGTACCTACGAGCAGTACTTC. The rearrangement uses TRBV19 and TRBJ2-7; a possible D gene is TRBD1 (6 bases). Germline-derived CDR1 and CDR2 are LNHDA and SQIVND (reference sequence). This CDR3 region has 13 residues. The V end was cut by 6 bases, the J end by 2 bases, with 11 bases between. Complete variable domain (other parts from reference TRBV19 and TRBJ2-7): DGGITQSPKYLFRKEGQNVTLSCEQNLNHDAMYWYRQDPGQGLRLIYYSQIVNDFQKGDIAEGYSVSREKKESFPLTVTSAQKNPTAFYLCASRMTGTYEQYFGPGTRLTVT.

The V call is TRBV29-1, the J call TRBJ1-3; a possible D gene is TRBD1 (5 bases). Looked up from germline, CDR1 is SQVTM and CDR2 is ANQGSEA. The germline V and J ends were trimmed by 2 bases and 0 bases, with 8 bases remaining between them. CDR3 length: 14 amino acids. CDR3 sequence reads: CSVEKGNSGNTIYF. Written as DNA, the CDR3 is TGCAGCGTTGAAAAGGGGAACTCTGGAAACACCATATATTTT. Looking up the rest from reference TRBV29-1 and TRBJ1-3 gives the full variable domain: SAVISQKPSRDICQRGTSLTIQCQVDSQVTMMFWYRQQPGQSLTLIATANQGSEATYESGFVIDKFPISRPNLTFSTLTVSNMSPEDSSIYLCSVEKGNSGNTIYFGEGSWLTVV.

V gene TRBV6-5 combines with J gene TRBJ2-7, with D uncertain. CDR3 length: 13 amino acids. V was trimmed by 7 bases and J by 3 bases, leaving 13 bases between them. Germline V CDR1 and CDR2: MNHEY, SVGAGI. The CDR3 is CASIGRSNYEQYF. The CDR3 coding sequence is TGTGCCAGCATCGGCCGATCTAACTACGAGCAGTACTTC.

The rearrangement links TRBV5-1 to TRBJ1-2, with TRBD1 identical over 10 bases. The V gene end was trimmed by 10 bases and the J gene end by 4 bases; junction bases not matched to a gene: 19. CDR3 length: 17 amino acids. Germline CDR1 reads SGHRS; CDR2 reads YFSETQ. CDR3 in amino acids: CAGNWLSDRGQGYGYTF. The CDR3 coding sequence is TGCGCCGGCAACTGGCTTTCCGACAGGGGGCAGGGCTATGGCTACACCTTC.

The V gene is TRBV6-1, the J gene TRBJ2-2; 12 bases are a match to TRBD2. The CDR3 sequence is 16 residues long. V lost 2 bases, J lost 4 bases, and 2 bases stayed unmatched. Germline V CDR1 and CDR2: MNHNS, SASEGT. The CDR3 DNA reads TGTGCCAGCAGTGAACCTAGCGGGAGGGGCACCGGGGAGCTGTTTTTT. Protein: CASSEPSGRGTGELFF.

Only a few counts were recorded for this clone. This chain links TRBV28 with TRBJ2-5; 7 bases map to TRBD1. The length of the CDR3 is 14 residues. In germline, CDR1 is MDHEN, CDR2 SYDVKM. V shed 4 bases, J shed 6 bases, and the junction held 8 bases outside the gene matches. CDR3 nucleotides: TGTGCCAGCAGTTCTCCGACAGGGTTGAAGACCCAGTACTTC. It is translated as CASSSPTGLKTQYF.